This T cell receptor (beta chain) stems from a study of T cell responses to AZD1222 COVID-19 vaccine. Overall study results and limits: Spike-wide coverage was observed for vaccine-associated CD4 TCRs, with dominant responses at 160-218 and 743-854.

This CDR3 spans 14 amino acids. CDR1 and CDR2 from the germline V gene are SGHRS and YFSETQ. A note on this clone: What it recognizes is unknown. The junction and the germline gene differ at one end; a read error may be behind it.

Here immunoSEQ multiplex PCR was the method, and the copy in TCRdb shows in-frame clones only, minus some. This sample yields fewer than 90,000 clones, of which around 84% are seen a single time; 4.5% to 7% belongs to the top ten. Material: peripheral blood, obtained 28 days after the second AZD1222 dose. V is TRBV5-1 and J is TRBJ2-1, with D tentatively TRBD2 (5 bases). The source of this sequence is an adult who received the AZD1222 COVID-19 vaccine. Here the CDR3 reads CVSSLGRPGNEQFF. In DNA, the CDR3 is TGCGTCAGCAGCTTGGGCCGGCCGGGGAATGAGCAGTTCTTC.